Following are 2 T cell receptor beta chains from one sample sequenced in a study of blood T cells in healthy people across ages. For the second PCR, which ran for about 7 to 11 cycles, a sample-barcoded 5' primer and a J-beta primer mix were used. TCRdb analysed the 5' RACE reads with MiXCR anew, one entry per CDR3 protein. Altogether some 1.5 million distinct CDR3 sequences are present, 28% being singletons, with the ten largest covering 6.5% to 8.5%. What was sequenced was blood. These receptor sequences come from a woman younger than 45 in good health.

This clonotype was observed a handful of times. The chain couples TRBV6-4 to TRBJ2-3; 7 nucleotides agree with TRBD1. Germline V CDR1 and CDR2: MRHNA, SNTAGT. V shed 3 bases, J shed 1 base, and the junction held 4 bases outside the gene matches. The CDR3 totals 15 residues. The DNA of the CDR3 is TGTGCCAGCAGTGATCCAGGGACAGGCACAGATACGCAGTATTTT. It translates to CASSDPGTGTDTQYF.

In this sample, this clonotype turned up a few times. This chain links TRBV6-1 with TRBJ1-2; D may be TRBD1 (6 bases). V was pared by 4 bases and J by 5 bases, with 11 bases between. CDR3 length equals 13 residues. Germline lookup yields CDR1 MNHNS and CDR2 SASEGT. The CDR3 loop reads CASSVVGGYGYTF. CDR3 nucleotides: TGTGCCAGCAGTGTGGTAGGGGGTTATGGCTACACCTTC.